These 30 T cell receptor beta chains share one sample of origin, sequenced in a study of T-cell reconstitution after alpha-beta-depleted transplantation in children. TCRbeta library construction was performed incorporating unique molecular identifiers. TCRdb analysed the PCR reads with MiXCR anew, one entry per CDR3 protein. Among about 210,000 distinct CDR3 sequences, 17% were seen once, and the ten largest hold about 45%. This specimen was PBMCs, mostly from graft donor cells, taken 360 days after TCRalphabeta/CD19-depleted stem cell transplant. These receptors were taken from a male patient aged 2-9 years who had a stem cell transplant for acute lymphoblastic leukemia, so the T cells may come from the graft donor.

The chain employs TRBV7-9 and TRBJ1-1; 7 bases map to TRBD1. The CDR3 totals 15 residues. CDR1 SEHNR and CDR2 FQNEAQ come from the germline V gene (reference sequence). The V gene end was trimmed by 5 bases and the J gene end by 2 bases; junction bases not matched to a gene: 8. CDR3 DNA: TGTGCCAGCAGCCTACCGGGACAGAGAAACACTGAAGCTTTCTTT. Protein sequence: CASSLPGQRNTEAFF.

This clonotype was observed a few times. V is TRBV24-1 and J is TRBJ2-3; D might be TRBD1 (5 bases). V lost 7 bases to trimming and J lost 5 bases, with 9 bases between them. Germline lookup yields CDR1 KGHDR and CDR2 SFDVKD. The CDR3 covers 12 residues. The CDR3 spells CATRQDGDTQYF. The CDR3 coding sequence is TGTGCCACCAGACAGGACGGAGATACGCAGTATTTT.

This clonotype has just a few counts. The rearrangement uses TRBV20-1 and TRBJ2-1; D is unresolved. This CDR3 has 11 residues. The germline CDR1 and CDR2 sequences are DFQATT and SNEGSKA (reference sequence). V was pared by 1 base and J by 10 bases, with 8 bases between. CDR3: CSARGLSEQFF. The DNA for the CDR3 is TGCAGTGCTAGAGGATTAAGCGAGCAGTTCTTC.

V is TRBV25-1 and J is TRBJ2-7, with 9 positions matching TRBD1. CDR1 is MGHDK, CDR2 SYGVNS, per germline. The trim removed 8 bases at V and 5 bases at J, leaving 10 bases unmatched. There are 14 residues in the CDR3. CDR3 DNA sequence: TGTGCCAGCGCCCCCGTTACAGGGGGCCACGAGCAGTACTTC. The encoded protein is CASAPVTGGHEQYF.

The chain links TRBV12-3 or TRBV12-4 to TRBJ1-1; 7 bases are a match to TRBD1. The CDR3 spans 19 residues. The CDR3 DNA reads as TGTACCCGCAGTTTAGCGCTAGGTTTGGTAGGGGGCAGTGACACTGAAGCTTTCTTT. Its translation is CTRSLALGLVGGSDTEAFF.

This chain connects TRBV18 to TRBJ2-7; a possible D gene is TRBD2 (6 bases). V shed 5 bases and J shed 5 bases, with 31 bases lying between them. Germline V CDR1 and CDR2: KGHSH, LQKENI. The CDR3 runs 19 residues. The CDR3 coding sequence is TGTGCCAGCTCAAGCGTTAAGGGGCTAGACGGGACTCCCACCCACGAGCAGTACTTC. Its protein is CASSSVKGLDGTPTHEQYF.

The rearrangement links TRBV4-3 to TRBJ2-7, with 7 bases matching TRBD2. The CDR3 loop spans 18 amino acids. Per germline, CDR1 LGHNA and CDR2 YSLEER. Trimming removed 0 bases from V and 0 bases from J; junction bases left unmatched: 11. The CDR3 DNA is TGCGCCAGCAGCCAAGATGCAATCGCTAGCGGTAACTCCTACGAGCAGTACTTC. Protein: CASSQDAIASGNSYEQYF.

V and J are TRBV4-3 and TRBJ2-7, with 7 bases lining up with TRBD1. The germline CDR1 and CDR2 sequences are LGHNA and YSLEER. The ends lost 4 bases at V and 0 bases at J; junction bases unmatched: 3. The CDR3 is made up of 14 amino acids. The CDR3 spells CASSLRDSSYEQYF. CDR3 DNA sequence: TGCGCCAGCAGCCTTAGGGACAGCTCCTACGAGCAGTACTTC.

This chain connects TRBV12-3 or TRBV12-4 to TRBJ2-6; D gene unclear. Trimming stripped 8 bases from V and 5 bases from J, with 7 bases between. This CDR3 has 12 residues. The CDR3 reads CASGFWANVLTF. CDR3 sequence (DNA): TGTGCCAGCGGCTTCTGGGCCAACGTCCTGACTTTC.

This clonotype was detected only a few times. The CDR3 DNA reads TGTGCCAGCAGCCGGGGACTAGCTGAAGAGACCCAGTACTTC. It yields the protein CASSRGLAEETQYF. The rearrangement joins TRBV9 to TRBJ2-5, with TRBD2 matching 9 bases. Germline loops: CDR1 SGDLS, CDR2 YYNGEE. The CDR3 spans 14 residues. J lost 3 bases, V lost 4 bases, and 4 bases had no gene match.

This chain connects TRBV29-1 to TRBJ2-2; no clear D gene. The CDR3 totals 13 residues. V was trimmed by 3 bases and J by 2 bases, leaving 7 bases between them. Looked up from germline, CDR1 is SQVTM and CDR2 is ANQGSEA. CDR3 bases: TGCAGCGTTGACAGCGCCAACACCGGGGAGCTGTTTTTT. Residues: CSVDSANTGELFF.

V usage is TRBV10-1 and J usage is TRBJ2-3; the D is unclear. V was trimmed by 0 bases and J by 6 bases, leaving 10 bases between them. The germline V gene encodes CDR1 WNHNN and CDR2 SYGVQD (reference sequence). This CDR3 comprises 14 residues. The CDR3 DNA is TGCGCCAGCAGTGAGTCCCCTTCCGGGGATACGCAGTATTTT. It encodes CASSESPSGDTQYF.

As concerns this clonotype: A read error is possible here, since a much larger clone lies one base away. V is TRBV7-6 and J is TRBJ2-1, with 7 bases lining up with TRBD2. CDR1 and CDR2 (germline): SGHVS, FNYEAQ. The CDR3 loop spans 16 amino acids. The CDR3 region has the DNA TGTGTCAGCAGCTTAGCCCCTAGCGGCTTTTACAATGAGCAGTTCTTC. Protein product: CVSSLAPSGFYNEQFF.

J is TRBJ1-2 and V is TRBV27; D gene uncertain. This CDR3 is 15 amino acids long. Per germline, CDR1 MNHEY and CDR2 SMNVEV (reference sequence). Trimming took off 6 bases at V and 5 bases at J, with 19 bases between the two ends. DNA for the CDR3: TGTGCCAGCAGGCCGGCGGGATTTGGGAAATATGGCTACACCTTC. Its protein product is CASRPAGFGKYGYTF.

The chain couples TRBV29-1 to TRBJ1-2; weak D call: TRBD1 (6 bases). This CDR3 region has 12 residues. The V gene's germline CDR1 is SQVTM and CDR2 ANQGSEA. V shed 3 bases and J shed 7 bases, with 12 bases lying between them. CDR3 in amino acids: CSVDRGEGGYTF. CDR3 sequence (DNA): TGCAGCGTTGACAGGGGAGAGGGTGGCTACACCTTC. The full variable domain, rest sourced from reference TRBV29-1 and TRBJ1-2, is SAVISQKPSRDICQRGTSLTIQCQVDSQVTMMFWYRQQPGQSLTLIATANQGSEATYESGFVIDKFPISRPNLTFSTLTVSNMSPEDSSIYLCSVDRGEGGYTFGSGTRLTVV.

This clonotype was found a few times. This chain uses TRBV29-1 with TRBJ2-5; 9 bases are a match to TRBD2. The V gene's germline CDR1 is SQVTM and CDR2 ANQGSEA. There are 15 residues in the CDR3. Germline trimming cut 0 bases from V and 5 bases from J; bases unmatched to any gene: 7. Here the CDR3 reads CSVEERGGLLETQYF. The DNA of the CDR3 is TGCAGCGTTGAAGAGCGGGGGGGCCTGTTGGAGACCCAGTACTTC.

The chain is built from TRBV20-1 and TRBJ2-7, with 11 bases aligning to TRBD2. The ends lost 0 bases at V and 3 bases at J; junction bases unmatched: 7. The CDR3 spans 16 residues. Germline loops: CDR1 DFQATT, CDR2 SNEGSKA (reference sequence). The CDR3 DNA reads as TGCAGTGCTAGAGATCTTAGACTAGCGGGGAACTACGAGCAGTACTTC. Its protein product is CSARDLRLAGNYEQYF.

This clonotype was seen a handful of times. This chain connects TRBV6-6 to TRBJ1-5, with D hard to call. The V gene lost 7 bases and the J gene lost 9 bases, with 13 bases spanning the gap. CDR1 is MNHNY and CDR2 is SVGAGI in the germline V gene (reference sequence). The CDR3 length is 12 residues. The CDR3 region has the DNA TGTGCCAGCAACAAACGTTCTTGGCCCCAGCATTTT. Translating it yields CASNKRSWPQHF.

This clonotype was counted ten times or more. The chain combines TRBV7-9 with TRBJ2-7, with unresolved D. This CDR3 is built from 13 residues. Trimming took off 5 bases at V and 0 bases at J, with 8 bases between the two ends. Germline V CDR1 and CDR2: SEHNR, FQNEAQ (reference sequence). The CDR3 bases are TGTGCCAGCAGCCCCGACGGCTCCTACGAGCAGTACTTC. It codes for CASSPDGSYEQYF.

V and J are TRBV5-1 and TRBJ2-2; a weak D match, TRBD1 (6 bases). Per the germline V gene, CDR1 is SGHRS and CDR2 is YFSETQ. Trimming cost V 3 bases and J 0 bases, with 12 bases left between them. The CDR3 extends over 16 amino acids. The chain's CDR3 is CASSSGDLANTGELFF. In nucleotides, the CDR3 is TGCGCCAGCAGCTCAGGGGACCTCGCGAACACCGGGGAGCTGTTTTTT.

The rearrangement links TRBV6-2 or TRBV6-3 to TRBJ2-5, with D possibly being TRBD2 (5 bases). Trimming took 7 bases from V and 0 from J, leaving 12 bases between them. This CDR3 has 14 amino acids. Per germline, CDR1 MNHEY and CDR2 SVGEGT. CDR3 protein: CASNAAGYQETQYF. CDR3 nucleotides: TGTGCCAGCAACGCTGCGGGTTACCAAGAGACCCAGTACTTC.

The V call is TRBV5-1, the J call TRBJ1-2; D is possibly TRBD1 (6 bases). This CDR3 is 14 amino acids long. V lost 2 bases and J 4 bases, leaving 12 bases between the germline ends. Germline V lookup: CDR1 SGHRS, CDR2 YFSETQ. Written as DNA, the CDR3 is TGCGCCAGCAGCTTTACCAGGGGAAGCTATGGCTACACCTTC. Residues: CASSFTRGSYGYTF.

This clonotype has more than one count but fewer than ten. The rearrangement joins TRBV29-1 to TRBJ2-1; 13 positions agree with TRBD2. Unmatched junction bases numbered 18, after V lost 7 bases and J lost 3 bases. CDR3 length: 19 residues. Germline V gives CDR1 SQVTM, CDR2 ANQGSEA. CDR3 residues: CSGTTGAALAGGFYNEQFF. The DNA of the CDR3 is TGCAGCGGTACGACGGGGGCTGCACTAGCGGGGGGGTTCTACAATGAGCAGTTCTTC.

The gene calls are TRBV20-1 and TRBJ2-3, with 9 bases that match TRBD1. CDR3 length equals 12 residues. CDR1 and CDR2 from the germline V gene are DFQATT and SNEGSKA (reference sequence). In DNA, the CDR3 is TGCAGCCCCGGACAGGGGAGAACCCCGCAGTATTTT. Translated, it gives CSPGQGRTPQYF.

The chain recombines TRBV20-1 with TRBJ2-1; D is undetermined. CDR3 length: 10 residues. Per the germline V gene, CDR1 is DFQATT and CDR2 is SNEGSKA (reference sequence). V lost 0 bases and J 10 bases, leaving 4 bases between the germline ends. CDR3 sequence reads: CSAREREQFF. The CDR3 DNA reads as TGCAGTGCTAGAGAAAGAGAGCAGTTCTTC.

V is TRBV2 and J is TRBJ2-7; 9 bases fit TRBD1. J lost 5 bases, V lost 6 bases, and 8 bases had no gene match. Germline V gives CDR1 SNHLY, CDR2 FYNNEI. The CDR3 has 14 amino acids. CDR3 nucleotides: TGTGCCAGCAGACGCGGACAGGGGAGCAACGAGCAGTACTTC. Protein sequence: CASRRGQGSNEQYF.

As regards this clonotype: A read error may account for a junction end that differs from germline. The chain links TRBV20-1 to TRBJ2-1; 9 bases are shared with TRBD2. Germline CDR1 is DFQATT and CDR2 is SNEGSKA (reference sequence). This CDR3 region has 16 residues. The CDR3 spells CCARPAGGSSYNEQFF. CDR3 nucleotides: TGCTGTGCTAGACCGGCGGGGGGGAGCTCCTACAATGAGCAGTTCTTC.

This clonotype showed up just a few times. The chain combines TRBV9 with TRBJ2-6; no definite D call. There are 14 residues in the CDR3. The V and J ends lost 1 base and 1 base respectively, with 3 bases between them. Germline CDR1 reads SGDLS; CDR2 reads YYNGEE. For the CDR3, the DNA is TGTGCCAGCAGCGTACAGTCTGGGGCCAACGTCCTGACTTTC. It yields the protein CASSVQSGANVLTF.

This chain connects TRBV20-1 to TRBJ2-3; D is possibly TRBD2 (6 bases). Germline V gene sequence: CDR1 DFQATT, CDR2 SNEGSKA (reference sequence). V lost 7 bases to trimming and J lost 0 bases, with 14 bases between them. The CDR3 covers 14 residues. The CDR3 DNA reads TGCAGTGAGACAAAGCGGGCCAGCACAGATACGCAGTATTTT. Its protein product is CSETKRASTDTQYF.

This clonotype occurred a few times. The CDR3 bases are TGTGCCAGCAGCCCAACCCCCGAGACAGGGGTCGTAGTTTTTACGCAGTATTTT. It translates to CASSPTPETGVVVFTQYF. The genes are TRBV11-1 and TRBJ2-3; 8 nucleotides line up with TRBD1. There are 18 residues in the CDR3. The V and J ends lost 5 bases and 8 bases, in that order; junction bases with no gene match: 21. Germline values: CDR1 SGHAT, CDR2 FQDESV (reference sequence).